This T cell receptor (beta chain) comes out of a study of patients and donors after allogeneic stem cell transplantation. TCRdb fed the RT-PCR reads into MiXCR, producing one record per CDR3 protein. The table has 800,000 to 1,000,000 distinct CDR3 sequences, over 15% seen once. The germline gives CDR1 SGHTA, CDR2 FQGNSA. V dropped 3 bases and J dropped 5; count of bases not matched to a gene: 6. The CDR3 length is 14 residues. The chain uses TRBV7-2 and TRBJ2-5; 7 nucleotides line up with TRBD1. The TCR originated in a human donor who was either an allogeneic HSCT recipient or a stem cell or donor lymphocyte infusion donor (not recorded which). It is not recorded whose cells these are; they may come from a transplant donor. The sequenced sample was blood, either unsorted or a sorted T cell fraction (not recorded which). DNA for the CDR3: TGTGCCAGCAGCTTCCCAGGGGGTTTCGAGACCCAGTACTTC. This translates into CASSFPGGFETQYF.